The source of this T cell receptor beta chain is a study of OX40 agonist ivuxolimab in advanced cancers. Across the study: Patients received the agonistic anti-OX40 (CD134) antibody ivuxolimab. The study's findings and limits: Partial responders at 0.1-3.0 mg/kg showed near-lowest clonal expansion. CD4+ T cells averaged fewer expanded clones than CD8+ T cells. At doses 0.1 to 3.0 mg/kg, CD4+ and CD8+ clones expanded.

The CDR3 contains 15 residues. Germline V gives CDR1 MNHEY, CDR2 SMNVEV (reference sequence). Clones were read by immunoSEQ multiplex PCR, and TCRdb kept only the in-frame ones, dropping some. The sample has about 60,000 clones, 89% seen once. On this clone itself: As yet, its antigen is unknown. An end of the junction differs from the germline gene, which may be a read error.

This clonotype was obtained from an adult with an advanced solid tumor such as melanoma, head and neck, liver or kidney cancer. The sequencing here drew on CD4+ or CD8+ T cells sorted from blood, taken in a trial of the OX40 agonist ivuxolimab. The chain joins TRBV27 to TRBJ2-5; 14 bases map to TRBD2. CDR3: CASSPLGLAGESQYF. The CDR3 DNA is TGTGCCAGCTCCCCCTTGGGACTAGCGGGAGAGTCCCAGTACTTC.